The 15 T cell receptor beta chains presented below share a single source sample, sequenced in a study of cytomegalovirus exposure and HLA in healthy donors. The PCR had 60 Vbeta and 13 Jbeta primers. Assay: immunoSEQ multiplex PCR; the TCRdb copy retains only in-frame clones and omits some. Of about 130,000 clones in the sample, roughly 80% were seen once. The sequenced material came from PBMCs. These receptors all stem from a young man in good health and CMV-seropositive.

The chain has TRBV5-1 and TRBJ1-1; TRBD1 agrees at 9 bases. After removal of 0 bases from V and 5 bases from J, the junction contained 5 bases not matched to a gene. CDR1 and CDR2 from the germline V gene are SGHRS and YFSETQ. This CDR3 spans 15 amino acids. The CDR3 is CASSLDRGLGTEAFF. DNA of the CDR3: TGCGCCAGCAGCTTGGACAGGGGGCTAGGTACTGAAGCTTTCTTT.

About this clone: Germline is not matched at one junction end, which may reflect a read error. The genes are TRBV4-1 and TRBJ1-2; D ambiguous. From germline, CDR1 is MGHRA and CDR2 YSYEKL. This CDR3 spans 14 amino acids. CDR3 in amino acids: CASRQTDWGYGYTF. The CDR3 DNA follows: TGCGCCAGCCGCCAGACGGACTGGGGCTATGGCTACACCTTC.

This clone was detected only a few times. The chain combines TRBV28 with TRBJ1-1, with 12 positions matching TRBD1. Per germline, CDR1 MDHEN and CDR2 SYDVKM. Trimming removed 3 bases from V and 5 bases from J; junction bases left unmatched: 7. The CDR3 is 16 residues long. CDR3 protein: CASSLGTGGSGTEAFF. The CDR3 coding sequence is TGTGCCAGCAGTTTGGGGACAGGGGGCTCGGGGACTGAAGCTTTCTTT. The whole variable domain, filled in from reference TRBV28 and TRBJ1-1, reads DVKVTQSSRYLVKRTGEKVFLECVQDMDHENMFWYRQDPGLGLRLIYFSYDVKMKEKGDIPEGYSVSREKKERFSLILESASTNQTSMYLCASSLGTGGSGTEAFFGQGTRLTVV.

About this clone itself: Other DNA sequences in the sample encode the same CDR3. The chain has TRBV4-1 and TRBJ2-5; D is unclear. The germline CDR1 and CDR2 sequences are MGHRA and YSYEKL. Trimming removed 1 base at V and 2 bases at J, with 8 bases between. The CDR3 has 14 residues. The CDR3 nucleotides read TGCGCCAGCAGCCAAGGCGGCGTACAAGAGACCCAGTACTTC. Amino acid sequence: CASSQGGVQETQYF.

This chain links TRBV9 with TRBJ2-3; D possibly corresponds to TRBD1 (6 bases). V lost 2 bases, J lost 2 bases, and 12 bases lay in between. CDR3 size: 15 residues. The germline gives CDR1 SGDLS, CDR2 YYNGEE. CDR3 DNA sequence: TGTGCCAGCAGCGTTGGCAGGGGAACCACAGATACGCAGTATTTT. Translated, it gives CASSVGRGTTDTQYF.

The gene calls are TRBV30 and TRBJ2-1; no reliable D call. CDR3 length: 13 amino acids. Looked up from germline, CDR1 is GTSNPN and CDR2 is SVGIG (reference sequence). Deletions cut 0 bases from V and 9 bases from J, with 12 bases between. DNA for the CDR3: TGTGCCTGGAGTGTACAACGCTCCCCTGAGCAGTTCTTC. Its protein product is CAWSVQRSPEQFF.

This clone was seen a handful of times. V usage is TRBV6-1 and J usage is TRBJ1-2; 11 bases map to TRBD1. From germline, CDR1 is MNHNS and CDR2 SASEGT. The V and J ends lost 2 bases and 6 bases, in that order; junction bases with no gene match: 5. CDR3 length: 15 residues. The CDR3 spells CASSEWTGGADGYTF. The CDR3 DNA is TGTGCCAGCAGTGAATGGACAGGGGGCGCAGATGGCTACACCTTC.

In the case of this clone: At one boundary the junction diverges from the germline segment, which might be a read error. The chain combines TRBV2 with TRBJ1-4, with no clear D. The CDR3 sequence is 11 residues long. The germline V gene has CDR1 SNHLY and CDR2 FYNNEI. CDR3 residues: CASSETNLFIF. CDR3 in DNA: TGTGCCAGCAGTGAGACTAATCTGTTTATTTTT. Full variable domain (missing parts from reference TRBV2 and TRBJ1-4): EPEVTQTPSHQVTQMGQEVILRCVPISNHLYFYWYRQILGQKVEFLVSFYNNEISEKSEIFDDQFSVERPDGSNFTLKIRSTKLEDSAMYFCASSETNLFIFGSGTQLSVL.

This sequence joins TRBV6-5 and TRBJ1-6; D not certain. CDR1 and CDR2 (germline): MNHEY, SVGAGI. The CDR3 contains 15 residues. Trimming took off 0 bases at V and 9 bases at J, with 12 bases between the two ends. CDR3 coding DNA: TGTGCCAGCAGTTACTCCTTAAGCGCTAGTTCACCCCTCCACTTT. This gives the protein CASSYSLSASSPLHF.

This clone was detected a few times. This chain joins TRBV4-1 and TRBJ2-5, with 9 bases identical to TRBD2. The germline V gene encodes CDR1 MGHRA and CDR2 YSYEKL. Trimming cost V 0 bases and J 4 bases; bases outside gene matches: 9. The CDR3 length is 17 residues. The CDR3 region has the DNA TGCGCCAGCAGCCAAGAAGGCGGAGCGGGGGGCAGAGAGACCCAGTACTTC. As protein: CASSQEGGAGGRETQYF.

The chain uses TRBV4-1 and TRBJ2-7; D is perhaps TRBD2 (6 bases). This CDR3 is 16 amino acids long. Germline-derived CDR1 and CDR2 are MGHRA and YSYEKL. Trimming shortened V by 4 bases and J by 0 bases, and 16 bases separated the two germline ends. CDR3 bases: TGCGCCAGCAGCCCGGCGGGACTGATAAGCTCCTACGAGCAGTACTTC. This gives the protein CASSPAGLISSYEQYF.

The rearrangement links TRBV4-1 to TRBJ2-3; TRBD2 matches 13 bases. The trim removed 5 bases at V and 7 bases at J, leaving 6 bases unmatched. CDR1 is MGHRA, CDR2 YSYEKL, per germline. The CDR3 extends over 15 amino acids. The CDR3 protein is CASSSTSGGANTQYF. CDR3 sequence (DNA): TGCGCCAGCAGCTCAACTAGCGGGGGGGCAAATACGCAGTATTTT.

The V gene is TRBV13, the J gene TRBJ1-2, with 7 bases that match TRBD1. The CDR3 runs to 15 residues. Per germline, CDR1 PRHDT and CDR2 FYEKMQ (reference sequence). The V and J ends lost 1 base and 6 bases, in that order; junction bases with no gene match: 8. CDR3 in amino acids: CASSLVAGQTNGYTF. The CDR3 DNA reads TGTGCCAGCAGCTTAGTAGCGGGACAGACGAATGGCTACACCTTC.

This clone was observed a handful of times. The chain has TRBV19 and TRBJ2-2; the match to TRBD1 covers 8 bases. CDR3 length: 15 residues. Germline V gene sequence: CDR1 LNHDA, CDR2 SQIVND (reference sequence). J lost 6 bases, V lost 3 bases, and 6 bases had no gene match. The DNA of the CDR3 is TGTGCCAGTAGTATGGGACAGGTCTGGTCCGGGGAGCTGTTTTTT. Residues: CASSMGQVWSGELFF.

The chain couples TRBV19 to TRBJ1-3, with D hard to call. Germline CDR1 LNHDA, CDR2 SQIVND (reference sequence). The ends were cut back, 0 bases at V and 9 bases at J, with 15 bases in the middle. The CDR3 loop spans 15 amino acids. The CDR3 loop reads CASSIDWSRMGTIYF. CDR3 in DNA: TGTGCCAGTAGTATAGATTGGAGTCGGATGGGCACCATATATTTT.